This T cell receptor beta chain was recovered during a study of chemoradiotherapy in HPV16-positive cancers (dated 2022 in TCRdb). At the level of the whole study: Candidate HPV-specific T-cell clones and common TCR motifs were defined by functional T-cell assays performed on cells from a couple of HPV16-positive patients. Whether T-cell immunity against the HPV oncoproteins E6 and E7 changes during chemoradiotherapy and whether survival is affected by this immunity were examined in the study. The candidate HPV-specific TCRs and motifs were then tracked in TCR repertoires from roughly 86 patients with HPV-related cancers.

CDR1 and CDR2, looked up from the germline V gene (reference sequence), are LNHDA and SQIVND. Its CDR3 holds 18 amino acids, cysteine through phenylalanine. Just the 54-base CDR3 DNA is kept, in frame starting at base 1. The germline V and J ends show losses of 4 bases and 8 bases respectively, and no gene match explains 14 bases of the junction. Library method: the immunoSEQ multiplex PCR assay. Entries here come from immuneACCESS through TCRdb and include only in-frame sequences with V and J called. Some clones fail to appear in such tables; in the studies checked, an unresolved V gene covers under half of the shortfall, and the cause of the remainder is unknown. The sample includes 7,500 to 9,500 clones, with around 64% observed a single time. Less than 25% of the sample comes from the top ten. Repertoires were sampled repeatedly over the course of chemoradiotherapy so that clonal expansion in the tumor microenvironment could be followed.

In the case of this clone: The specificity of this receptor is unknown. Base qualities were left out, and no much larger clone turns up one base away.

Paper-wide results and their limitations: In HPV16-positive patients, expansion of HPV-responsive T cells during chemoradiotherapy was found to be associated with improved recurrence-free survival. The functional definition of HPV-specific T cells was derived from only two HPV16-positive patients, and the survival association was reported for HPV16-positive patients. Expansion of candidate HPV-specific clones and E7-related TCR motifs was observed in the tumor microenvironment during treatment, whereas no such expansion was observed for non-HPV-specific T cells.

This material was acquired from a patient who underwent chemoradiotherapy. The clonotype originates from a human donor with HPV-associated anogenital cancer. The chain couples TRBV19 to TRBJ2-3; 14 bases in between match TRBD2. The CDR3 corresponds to CASSTRLAGGHDYRTQYF. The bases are TGTGCCAGTAGTACCCGACTAGCGGGGGGGCACGATTACCGTACGCAGTATTTT.